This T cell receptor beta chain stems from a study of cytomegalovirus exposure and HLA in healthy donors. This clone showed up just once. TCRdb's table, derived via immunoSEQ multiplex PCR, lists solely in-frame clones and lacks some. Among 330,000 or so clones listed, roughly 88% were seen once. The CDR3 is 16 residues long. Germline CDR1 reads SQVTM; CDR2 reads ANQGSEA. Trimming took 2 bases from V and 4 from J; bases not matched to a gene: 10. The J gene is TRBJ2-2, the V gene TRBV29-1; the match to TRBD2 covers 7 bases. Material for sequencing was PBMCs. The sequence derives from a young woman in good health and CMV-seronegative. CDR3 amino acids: CSVESPSGSSTGELFF. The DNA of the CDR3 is TGCAGCGTTGAATCTCCTAGCGGCAGTTCCACCGGGGAGCTGTTTTTT.